This is a list of T cell receptor beta chains from one sample in a study of blood T cell repertoires in COVID-19. The method was immunoSEQ multiplex PCR; TCRdb's version includes in-frame clones alone and lacks a portion of them. The sample records over 30,000 clones, over 75% being singletons. Sequencing was performed on peripheral blood. These receptors originate from an elderly man with active or convalescent COVID-19. The CDR3 runs from the conserved cysteine through the conserved F or W. The D gene is left open where the match is weak. Some rows mark clone size as missing; the rest say once, few, many or name a class of expanded clone.

D	size	V	J	DNA	CDR3
TRBD2	-	TRBV6-2/TRBV6-3	TRBJ2-7	TGTGCCAGCAGTTCGGGACTAGCCCCGAGAGAGCAGTACTTC	CASSSGLAPREQYF
TRBD1	-	TRBV4-2	TRBJ2-2	TGTGCCAGCAGCCCAAAGTCGGGACAGGGGGTCACCGGGGAGCTGTTTTTT	CASSPKSGQGVTGELFF
TRBD1	many	TRBV5-1	TRBJ2-3	TGCGCCGCAGGGACAGGCAGCACAGATACGCAGTATTTT	CAAGTGSTDTQYF
-	-	TRBV5-4	TRBJ2-1	TGTGCCAGCAGCTCGGCGGTCGGGACTCGCAATGAGCAGTTCTTC	CASSSAVGTRNEQFF
-	-	TRBV6-5	TRBJ1-2	TGTGCCAGCAGTTACTCCCCAGGGATGGGGGGCTACACCTTC	CASSYSPGMGGYTF
-	-	TRBV7-9	TRBJ2-3	TGTGCCAGCAGCTTAAACGTCGCGGTCACAGATACGCAGTATTTT	CASSLNVAVTDTQYF
-	-	TRBV6-6	TRBJ2-3	TGTGCCAGCATACCTACGGCGGGGAGCACAGATACGCAGTATTTT	CASIPTAGSTDTQYF
-	-	TRBV2	TRBJ1-5	TGTGCCAGCGGCCGGACACTTAGCAATCAGCCCCAGCATTTT	CASGRTLSNQPQHF
TRBD1	-	TRBV7-6	TRBJ2-5	TGTGCCAGCAGCCCTACTAGTCCCGGGACAGCCATCCGGACCCAGTACTTC	CASSPTSPGTAIRTQYF
TRBD1	-	TRBV6-6	TRBJ1-2	TGTGCCAGCAGTTCCGGGACAGCAACTCTAAACTATGGCTACACCTTC	CASSSGTATLNYGYTF
TRBD1	-	TRBV6-1	TRBJ2-4	TGTGCCAGCAGTGAATCAGGACAGGGGCGAGTCATTCAGTACTTC	CASSESGQGRVIQYF
TRBD1	-	TRBV2	TRBJ2-1	TGTGCCCGGTCCGGGACAGCTTACAATGAGCAGTTCTTC	CARSGTAYNEQFF
TRBD2	-	TRBV6-5	TRBJ2-7	TGTGCCAGCAAGGGACTAGCGGTCGAGCAGTACTTC	CASKGLAVEQYF
-	-	TRBV7-2	TRBJ2-6	TGTGCCAGCAGGGGACGGGGCGGACAGTGGGGATCTGGGGCCAACGTCCTGACTTTC	CASRGRGGQWGSGANVLTF
-	-	TRBV27	TRBJ1-1	TGTGCCAGCAGCCTTTCCTGGGGAGGCCGCACTGAAGCTTTCTTT	CASSLSWGGRTEAFF
-	-	TRBV5-1	TRBJ1-4	TGCGCCAGCAGCGCGGGGGCCCCATGGGGTGAAAAACTGTTTTTT	CASSAGAPWGEKLFF
-	-	TRBV7-3	TRBJ2-7	TGTGCCAGCAGCCCGTCAACAGGGACCTACGAGCAGTACTTC	CASSPSTGTYEQYF
-	-	TRBV4-3	TRBJ2-5	TGCGCCAGCAGCCCACAGGTCCGCCAAGAGACCCAGTACTTC	CASSPQVRQETQYF
-	-	TRBV5-1	TRBJ2-1	TGCGCCAGCAGCTCCACAGGGAACAGTGCCTACAATGAGCAGTTCTTC	CASSSTGNSAYNEQFF
TRBD1	-	TRBV7-3	TRBJ2-3	TGTGCCAGCAGCCCCAGGACAGGGGGCGAGGGAGATACGCAGTATTTT	CASSPRTGGEGDTQYF
-	-	TRBV7-6	TRBJ2-5	TGTGCCAGCAGCACCCGGACAGGCCTAGGCGGGATGGCCCAGTACTTC	CASSTRTGLGGMAQYF
-	few	TRBV6-1	TRBJ1-1	TGTGCCAGCAGTGACGGAGCGAAAAGGGGTTTCTTT	CASSDGAKRGFF
-	once	TRBV11-2	TRBJ2-3	TGTGCCAGCAGCTTAGAGGGTAGCTCTAGCACAGATACGCAGTATTTT	CASSLEGSSSTDTQYF
TRBD1	-	TRBV27	TRBJ1-2	TGTGCCAGCAGTTCCCGGACAGGGCGGGGCTACACCTTC	CASSSRTGRGYTF
-	once	TRBV5-6	TRBJ1-5	TGTGCCAGCAGCTCCCTCCTCGGGGGTCAGCCCCAGCATTTT	CASSSLLGGQPQHF
-	-	TRBV5-1	TRBJ2-7	TGCGCCAGCAGCTTGACCGTCGGTTCACTAAAGGGAGTGCAGTACTTC	CASSLTVGSLKGVQYF
TRBD2	-	TRBV4-1	TRBJ2-2	TGCGCCAGCAGCCAGGGACTAGCGGGGGCCGGGGAGCTGTTTTTT	CASSQGLAGAGELFF
-	-	TRBV4-3	TRBJ2-5	TGCGCCAGCAGCCAAGACACTAACCCGAGGAATCAAGAGACCCAGTACTTC	CASSQDTNPRNQETQYF
-	-	TRBV9	TRBJ2-1	TGTGCCAGCAGCGTAGGAGGAGACAATGAGCAGTTCTTC	CASSVGGDNEQFF